The 2 T cell receptor beta chains reported below all come from one sample, sequenced in a study of blood T cells in healthy people across ages. A second about 6 to 12 cycle PCR used barcoded and J-beta primers. TCRdb reanalysed the 5' RACE reads using MiXCR and keeps one entry per CDR3 protein. The table lists about 930,000 distinct CDR3 sequences, 25% to 30% of them singletons, with roughly 10% in the top ten. These data were likewise used in another study, on T cells of mothers and their children.

The source material was blood. These receptors were obtained from a middle-aged woman in good health.

The gene calls are TRBV7-3 and TRBJ1-6, with 8 bases lining up with TRBD1. The germline V gene encodes CDR1 SGHTA and CDR2 FQGTGA. J lost 10 bases, V lost 4 bases, and 3 bases had no gene match. The CDR3 contains 13 residues. CDR3 sequence (DNA): TGTGCCAGCAGCTCCACAGGGGGATCACCCCTCCACTTT. Its protein is CASSSTGGSPLHF.

This clonotype was counted a few times. The gene calls are TRBV12-3 or TRBV12-4 and TRBJ2-1, with TRBD2 matching 11 bases. Trimming cost V 5 bases and J 12 bases; bases outside gene matches: 9. The CDR3 is made up of 14 amino acids. The CDR3 reads CASSMLTSGDMQFF. Here the CDR3 DNA reads TGTGCCAGCAGTATGCTGACTAGCGGGGACATGCAGTTCTTC.